One and the same sample provided the 20 T cell receptor beta chains below, sequenced in a study of human T cells and chemical hapten exposure. Time point given: patch test 1, 2 weeks after DPC sensitization. Treatment specified: therapeutic diphenylcyclopropenone sensitization with weekly scalp DPC. MiXCR was run by TCRdb on the RACE reads, yielding one entry per CDR3 protein. The sample has tens of thousands of distinct CDR3 sequences, about 10% seen once. The sequences come from whole blood, collected in connection with sensitization to the hapten diphenylcyclopropenone (DPC). These receptors came from a woman aged 45-65 years with alopecia areata. Some clones in this sample may be carry-over from other donors' samples.

The sample holds a few counts of this clonotype. The V gene is TRBV21-1, the J gene TRBJ2-3; the DNA was not used to check the table's D call, TRBD2. TRBV21-1 is assigned pseudogene status. The CDR3 has 17 amino acids. CDR3 bases: TGTGCCAGCAGCAATGGTAGCGGGAGACCCTACACAGATACGCAGTATTTT. It specifies CASSNGSGRPYTDTQYF.

This clonotype was seen ten or more times. This chain links TRBV12-3 or TRBV12-4 with TRBJ1-5; unclear D gene. Trimming took off 7 bases at V and 4 bases at J, with 17 bases between the two ends. The CDR3 covers 15 residues. The CDR3 DNA sequence: TGTGCCAGCACCTCCCACGGGGATAGTAATCAGCCCCAGCATTTT. Its translation is CASTSHGDSNQPQHF.

V and J are TRBV7-9 and TRBJ2-5, with D possibly TRBD2 on 5 matching bases. Germline values: CDR1 SEHNR, CDR2 FQNEAQ (reference sequence). Trimming cost V 3 bases and J 5 bases, with 16 bases left between them. The CDR3 totals 15 residues. The CDR3 sequence: CASSFDGVMRETQYF. The DNA for the CDR3 is TGTGCCAGCAGCTTCGACGGGGTGATGAGGGAGACCCAGTACTTC.

This clonotype occurred many times. The chain links TRBV6-1 to TRBJ2-5, with 9 bases lining up with TRBD2. J gave up 5 bases and V 8 bases, and 12 bases lay outside the gene matches. The germline V gene has CDR1 MNHNS and CDR2 SASEGT. CDR3 length equals 15 residues. The DNA of the CDR3 is TGTGCCAGCCACAAAGGATTAGCGGGGGCGGAGACCCAGTACTTC. It translates to CASHKGLAGAETQYF.

The genes are TRBV5-1 and TRBJ2-1, with TRBD1 matching over 9 bases. The length of the CDR3 is 15 residues. V lost 2 bases to trimming and J lost 7 bases; unmatched junction nucleotides: 7. Germline CDR1 reads SGHRS; CDR2 reads YFSETQ. The CDR3 loop is CASSFVTGGRNEQFF. In nucleotides, the CDR3 is TGCGCCAGCAGCTTCGTGACAGGGGGTCGGAATGAGCAGTTCTTC.

This clonotype was seen repeatedly, ten times or more. The V and J genes are TRBV7-2 and TRBJ2-3, with 10 bases matching TRBD2. The CDR3 has 17 residues. CDR1 SGHTA and CDR2 FQGNSA come from the germline V gene. The ends lost 1 base at V and 2 bases at J; junction bases unmatched: 6. The CDR3 DNA is TGTGCCAGCAGCTTAGTTGCTAGCGGGGGAACCACAGATACGCAGTATTTT. Its translation is CASSLVASGGTTDTQYF.

At least ten counts were recorded for this clonotype. The chain joins TRBV28 to TRBJ1-1; 8 nucleotides align to TRBD1. Per germline, CDR1 MDHEN and CDR2 SYDVKM. The CDR3 has 15 amino acids. The J segment lost 1 base and the V segment lost 6 bases, leaving 7 bases of the junction unmatched. The CDR3 coding sequence is TGTGCCAGCAGACCGGACAGGGAATCGAACACTGAAGCTTTCTTT. Protein product: CASRPDRESNTEAFF.

This clonotype was observed many times. The CDR3 spells CASSFRPGQGAIVSPLHF. DNA of the CDR3: TGTGCCAGCAGCTTCCGACCGGGACAGGGGGCGATCGTTTCACCCCTCCACTTT. The rearrangement links TRBV7-2 to TRBJ1-6; 12 nucleotides match TRBD1. The CDR3 contains 18 residues. From germline, CDR1 is SGHTA and CDR2 FQGNSA. V lost 3 bases and J lost 9; bases outside the gene matches: 12.

This clonotype was detected only a few times. V gene TRBV28 combines with J gene TRBJ1-1; 11 bases align to TRBD1. V lost 2 bases and J lost 7; bases outside the gene matches: 6. The CDR3 has 15 residues. In germline, CDR1 is MDHEN, CDR2 SYDVKM. Here the CDR3 reads CASSLPGQGGDEAFF. CDR3 DNA: TGTGCCAGCAGTTTACCGGGACAGGGGGGAGATGAAGCTTTCTTT.

Here the CDR3 reads CASSANGNTEAFF. CDR3 DNA: TGTGCCAGCAGTGCTAATGGGAACACTGAAGCTTTCTTT. The chain has TRBV6-4 and TRBJ1-1; D unclear. Germline CDR1 reads MRHNA; CDR2 reads SNTAGT. The length of the CDR3 is 13 residues. Trimming left V 4 bases short and J 1 base short, with 7 bases between.

This clonotype was counted ten times or more. The chain combines TRBV6-2 or TRBV6-3 with TRBJ2-3; 7 nucleotides match TRBD1. The CDR3 sequence is 14 residues long. Germline lookup yields CDR1 MNHEY and CDR2 SVGEGT. Trimming removed 7 bases from V and 0 bases from J; junction bases left unmatched: 4. The chain's CDR3 is CASTKGQSTDTQYF. The DNA of the CDR3 is TGTGCCAGCACTAAGGGACAGAGCACAGATACGCAGTATTTT.

This clonotype was seen a few times. The chain has TRBV5-6 and TRBJ2-7; 7 bases agree with TRBD1. Germline trimming cut 1 base from V and 5 bases from J; bases unmatched to any gene: 0. This CDR3 has 12 residues. The germline gives CDR1 SGHDT, CDR2 YYEEEE. The CDR3 nucleotides read TGTGCCAGCAGCTTGCAGGGGGACGAGCAGTACTTC. Its translation: CASSLQGDEQYF.

This clonotype has just a few counts. The chain couples TRBV5-5 to TRBJ1-1; D unresolved. In germline, CDR1 is SGHKS, CDR2 YYEKEE (reference sequence). The V gene lost 2 bases and the J gene lost 1 base, with 12 bases spanning the gap. This CDR3 has 15 amino acids. In nucleotides, the CDR3 is TGTGCCAGCAGCTTAAAAATTGGGTGGAACACTGAAGCTTTCTTT. It yields the protein CASSLKIGWNTEAFF.

A remark on this clonotype: A much larger clone lies a single base off, so this may be a read error. The chain links TRBV6-5 to TRBJ1-4; D is unclear. CDR1 and CDR2 from the germline V gene are MNHEY and SVGAGI. This CDR3 region has 15 residues. CDR3 sequence: CVSSSTGSSNEKLFF. CDR3 nucleotides: TGTGTCAGCAGTTCTACCGGGTCAAGTAATGAAAAACTGTTTTTT.

This clonotype was observed many times. This chain connects TRBV7-8 to TRBJ1-2; tentatively, D is TRBD1 (6 bases). Trimming removed 4 bases from V and 1 base from J, with 10 bases in between. The CDR3 contains 14 residues. Germline CDR1 and CDR2: SGHVS and FQNEAQ. As DNA, the CDR3 is TGTGCCAGCAGCTCAGGGGCCGGTAACTATGGCTACACCTTC. Its translation: CASSSGAGNYGYTF.

Worth noting for this clonotype: This may come from a read error, since a much larger clone is one base off. The CDR3 DNA reads as TGCAGCGTTAGGCAGGGGACGAGCAATCAGCCCCAGTATTTT. Translation: CSVRQGTSNQPQYF. V is TRBV29-1 and J is TRBJ1-5, with D possibly TRBD1 on 6 matching bases. The DNA end favors TRBJ2-3, so the J call may be wrong. Germline V gene sequence: CDR1 SQVTM, CDR2 ANQGSEA. This CDR3 comprises 14 residues.

V is TRBV7-9 and J is TRBJ1-4, with TRBD1 matching over 8 bases. V shed 0 bases and J 3 bases; nucleotides not matched to a gene: 0. Germline V gene sequence: CDR1 SEHNR, CDR2 FQNEAQ (reference sequence). The CDR3 is made up of 15 amino acids. CDR3 DNA: TGTGCCAGCAGCTTAGCGACAGGGGCTAATGAAAAACTGTTTTTT. As protein: CASSLATGANEKLFF. The full variable domain, in which reference TRBV7-9 and TRBJ1-4 provide the parts outside the CDR3, is DTGVSQNPRHKITKRGQNVTFRCDPISEHNRLYWYRQTLGQGPEFLTYFQNEAQLEKSRLLSDRFSAERPKGSFSTLEIQRTEQGDSAMYLCASSLATGANEKLFFGSGTQLSVL.

This clonotype was found many times. The chain recombines TRBV7-9 with TRBJ2-7; 12 bases agree with TRBD2. J lost 4 bases, V lost 5 bases, and 3 bases had no gene match. CDR3 length equals 14 residues. Germline CDR1 reads SEHNR; CDR2 reads FQNEAQ (reference sequence). CDR3 bases: TGTGCCAGCAGCCTGACTAGCGGGAGTTACGAGCAGTACTTC. It is translated as CASSLTSGSYEQYF.

This clonotype has more than one count but fewer than ten. The chain combines TRBV9 with TRBJ2-7; D unclear. Per germline, CDR1 SGDLS and CDR2 YYNGEE. V dropped 1 base and J dropped 1 base, with 9 bases sitting between them. There are 14 residues in the CDR3. The CDR3: CASSVSAVSYEQYF. The CDR3, as DNA: TGTGCCAGCAGCGTAAGTGCAGTTTCCTACGAGCAGTACTTC.

The V and J genes are TRBV7-8 and TRBJ2-6; D uncertain. The CDR3 totals 15 residues. V lost 0 bases to trimming and J lost 0 bases, with 3 bases between them. Germline V CDR1 and CDR2: SGHVS, FQNEAQ. In DNA form, the CDR3 reads TGTGCCAGCAGCTTAGCGCTCTCTGGGGCCAACGTCCTGACTTTC. Residues: CASSLALSGANVLTF.